Ten or more counts support the clone carrying this T cell receptor beta chain. The target antigen is unknown. The V and J ends lost 5 bases and 5 bases, in that order; junction bases with no gene match: 7. The germline gives CDR1 SGHNT, CDR2 YENEEA. The CDR3 has 15 residues. Here immunoSEQ multiplex PCR was the method, and the copy in TCRdb shows in-frame clones only, minus some. The profile shows over 5,000 clones, over 25% of them singletons. The treatment denotes: randomized to nivolumab then ipilimumab (arm A) or the reverse (arm B). The source of the sample is a study of sequential checkpoint blockade in melanoma. Overall study findings and caveats: Rising tumor T-cell fraction and clonality meant about 30 times likelier benefit. PD-L1 staining and CD8+ counts, not mutational load, tracked tumor T-cell clonality. Pretreatment TIL clonality tracked with response in the nivolumab-first arm.

The chain combines TRBV11-3 with TRBJ2-1; 9 bases fit TRBD2. Sequencing used tumor tissue (inferred from file names), obtained from a patient given nivolumab and ipilimumab in sequence. This sequence originates from a human donor with melanoma. The CDR3 DNA follows: TGTGCCAGCAGCCCGCCCCTAGCGGGGCACAATGAGCAGTTCTTC. As protein: CASSPPLAGHNEQFF.